The clone carrying this T cell receptor delta chain was seen more than once but under ten times. TCRdb lists the protein of a much larger clone for this DNA, which differs at residue 7, so this is likely a read error; the protein given here is translated from the DNA itself. The data were taken from a study of gamma-delta T cells after stem cell transplantation. This CDR3 is 16 amino acids long. V was trimmed by 0 bases and J by 3 bases, leaving 16 bases between them. Germline lookup yields CDR1 GEAIGNYY and CDR2 EKD. TCRdb repeated clone calling on the RT-PCR reads with CATT. This table holds more than 15,000 delta-chain clones, approximately 8.8% found once.

This sequence originates from a human donor. It is not recorded whose cells these are; they may come from a transplant donor. The chain combines TRDV2 with TRDJ1; D is ambiguous. Material for sequencing was gamma-delta T cells. The CDR3 DNA is TGTGCCTGTGACACCGTCACCAGGGCTAGGGCCGATAAACTCATCTTT. Residues: CACDTVTRARADKLIF.